This entry features one T cell receptor (beta chain) sequence. The sample comes from a study of OX40 agonist ivuxolimab in advanced cancers. For the study at large: Ivuxolimab, an agonist antibody against OX40 (CD134), was given to patients. Partial responses were achieved by three patients, of whom one had hepatocellular carcinoma and two had cutaneous melanoma.

Trimming stripped 0 bases from V and 3 bases from J, with 8 bases between. Germline assignment: CDR1 GTSNPN and CDR2 SVGIG (reference sequence). This CDR3 has 13 amino acids. TCRdb's copy holds only in-frame clones and misses some; the assay was immunoSEQ multiplex PCR. This sample has more than 65,000 clones, with around 85% found just once. The receptor's source is an adult with an advanced solid tumor such as melanoma, head and neck, liver or kidney cancer. The chain has TRBV30 and TRBJ1-1; D unclear. The source was CD4+ or CD8+ T cells sorted from blood, collected in a trial of the OX40 agonist ivuxolimab. DNA for the CDR3: TGTGCCTGGAGTGTTGAGCGGTACACTGAAGCTTTCTTT. It yields the protein CAWSVERYTEAFF. Full variable domain (missing parts from reference TRBV30 and TRBJ1-1): SQTIHQWPATLVQPVGSPLSLECTVEGTSNPNLYWYRQAAGRGLQLLFYSVGIGQISSEVPQNLSASRPQDRQFILSSKKLLLSDSGFYLCAWSVERYTEAFFGQGTRLTVV.